These 24 T cell receptor beta chains came from one sample sequenced in a study of blood T cell repertoires in COVID-19. Profiled with immunoSEQ multiplex PCR; TCRdb holds only in-frame clones, not every one. The sample has around 130,000 clones, around 83% seen once. Sequencing was carried out using peripheral blood. The receptors originated from a woman between 45 and 60 years old with acute or convalescent COVID-19.

This chain uses TRBV28 with TRBJ1-6; D uncertain. The CDR3 length is 15 residues. Germline V gene lookup returns CDR1 MDHEN and CDR2 SYDVKM. Trimming left V 5 bases short and J 8 bases short, with 16 bases between. The CDR3 spells CASSRPSSGDSPLHF. DNA of the CDR3: TGTGCCAGCAGTCGACCCTCTTCCGGGGATTCACCCCTCCACTTT.

The chain uses TRBV30 and TRBJ2-7, with 9 bases that match TRBD1. This CDR3 comprises 15 residues. Looked up from germline, CDR1 is GTSNPN and CDR2 is SVGIG (reference sequence). V lost 0 bases and J lost 6; bases outside the gene matches: 9. Here the CDR3 reads CAWSVGVQGASEQYF. Written as DNA, the CDR3 is TGTGCCTGGAGTGTAGGTGTACAGGGGGCCAGCGAGCAGTACTTC.

CDR3 sequence: CATSPGLSPTDTQYF. The CDR3 DNA reads TGTGCCACCAGTCCAGGGCTATCCCCCACAGATACGCAGTATTTT. The chain employs TRBV24-1 and TRBJ2-3; perhaps TRBD1 as D (5 bases). In germline, CDR1 is KGHDR, CDR2 SFDVKD. The CDR3 extends over 15 amino acids. Trimming left V 6 bases short and J 2 bases short, with 14 bases between.

This clone was detected only once. This chain links TRBV5-1 with TRBJ2-7; D is perhaps TRBD1 (6 bases). Germline CDR1 is SGHRS and CDR2 is YFSETQ. This CDR3 is 16 amino acids long. Trimming pared 0 bases from V and 2 bases from J, leaving 15 bases between. Written as DNA, the CDR3 is TGCGCCAGCAGCTTGGATTGGGACACATCAACCTACGAGCAGTACTTC. Protein: CASSLDWDTSTYEQYF. The full variable domain, its missing parts supplied by reference TRBV5-1 and TRBJ2-7, is KAGVTQTPRYLIKTRGQQVTLSCSPISGHRSVSWYQQTPGQGLQFLFEYFSETQRNKGNFPGRFSGRQFSNSRSEMNVSTLELGDSALYLCASSLDWDTSTYEQYFGPGTRLTVT.

This chain connects TRBV7-5 to TRBJ1-4; TRBD1 is the table's D call, not checked against the DNA. TRBV7-5 is reported as a pseudogene. The CDR3 has 15 residues. CDR3 residues: CARSGQGRANEKLFF. The CDR3 bases are TGTGCCAGAAGCGGTCAGGGGCGCGCTAATGAAAAACTGTTTTTT.

The chain recombines TRBV6-1 with TRBJ1-4, with a tentative D call TRBD1 (6 bases). The V gene's germline CDR1 is MNHNS and CDR2 SASEGT. The V end was cut by 4 bases, the J end by 3 bases, with 15 bases between. The CDR3 consists of 16 residues. The CDR3, as DNA: TGTGCCAGCAGTGCTTATGCCGGACAGTCTAATGAAAAACTGTTTTTT. It is translated as CASSAYAGQSNEKLFF.

The chain carries TRBV30 and TRBJ1-1; 9 positions agree with TRBD1. Trimming removed 8 bases from V and 1 base from J; junction bases left unmatched: 8. The CDR3 has 14 residues. CDR1 and CDR2 (germline): GTSNPN, SVGIG (reference sequence). CDR3 in DNA: TGTGCCGGGGACAGGGTGGTTTCGAACACTGAAGCTTTCTTT. This gives the protein CAGDRVVSNTEAFF.

The chain's CDR3 is CATSTPSFGTKSYGYTF. The DNA for the CDR3 is TGTGCCACCAGCACTCCTTCATTCGGGACAAAAAGCTATGGCTACACCTTC. The V gene is TRBV15, the J gene TRBJ1-2, with D possibly TRBD1 on 6 matching bases. V was clipped by 4 bases and J by 4 bases, with 22 bases between them. The CDR3 is 17 residues long. Per the germline V gene, CDR1 is LNHNV and CDR2 is YYDKDF (reference sequence).

This clone was observed at least ten times. The J gene is TRBJ2-2, the V gene TRBV11-2; no reliable D call. The germline gives CDR1 SGHAT, CDR2 FQNNGV. The CDR3 contains 14 residues. Between the trimmed V and J ends, which lost 1 base and 3 bases, there was a span of 6 bases. As DNA, the CDR3 is TGTGCCAGCAGCTTAGTAGATGACACCGGGGAGCTGTTTTTT. Translation gives CASSLVDDTGELFF.

This chain joins TRBV2 and TRBJ1-5, with D maybe TRBD1 (5 bases). Germline CDR1 and CDR2: SNHLY and FYNNEI. CDR3 length: 13 amino acids. V was pared by 4 bases and J by 5 bases, with 9 bases between. This CDR3 is CASSVLGHQPQHF. In DNA, the CDR3 is TGTGCCAGCAGTGTTCTGGGGCATCAGCCCCAGCATTTT. The full variable domain, its missing parts supplied by reference TRBV2 and TRBJ1-5, is EPEVTQTPSHQVTQMGQEVILRCVPISNHLYFYWYRQILGQKVEFLVSFYNNEISEKSEIFDDQFSVERPDGSNFTLKIRSTKLEDSAMYFCASSVLGHQPQHFGDGTRLSIL.

This clone was picked up a small number of times. V usage is TRBV5-8 and J usage is TRBJ1-5; D is unclear. This CDR3 comprises 15 residues. Trimming removed 0 bases from V and 5 bases from J, with 12 bases in between. Germline lookup yields CDR1 SGHTS and CDR2 YDEGEE. CDR3 loop: CASSLVDGSYQPQHF. In DNA form, the CDR3 reads TGTGCCAGCAGCTTGGTGGACGGGAGTTATCAGCCCCAGCATTTT.

The chain has TRBV19 and TRBJ2-2, with 12 bases lining up with TRBD2. V lost 6 bases, J lost 7 bases, and 9 bases stayed unmatched. The CDR3 is 16 residues long. Germline loops: CDR1 LNHDA, CDR2 SQIVND (reference sequence). The CDR3 is CASSSGTSGGLGELFF. DNA of the CDR3: TGTGCCAGTAGCAGTGGAACTAGCGGGGGGCTCGGGGAGCTGTTTTTT.

The chain uses TRBV19 and TRBJ2-1; 8 bases fit TRBD1. Germline trimming cut 5 bases from V and 9 bases from J; bases unmatched to any gene: 9. CDR3 size: 14 residues. CDR1 and CDR2 (germline): LNHDA, SQIVND (reference sequence). The CDR3: CASSPFDRGGEQFF. In nucleotides, the CDR3 is TGTGCCAGTAGTCCCTTCGACAGGGGAGGTGAGCAGTTCTTC.

The genes are TRBV15 and TRBJ1-6; a possible D gene is TRBD1 (5 bases). Looked up from germline, CDR1 is LNHNV and CDR2 is YYDKDF (reference sequence). The CDR3 has 17 residues. V dropped 1 base and J dropped 0 bases, with 10 bases sitting between them. The CDR3 region is CATSRVQGSSYNSPLHF. CDR3 DNA: TGTGCCACCAGCAGAGTTCAGGGAAGCTCCTATAATTCACCCCTCCACTTT.

This rearrangement joins TRBV5-5 to TRBJ1-4; 10 positions agree with TRBD1. Germline CDR1 and CDR2: SGHKS and YYEKEE (reference sequence). The CDR3 consists of 15 residues. The J segment lost 8 bases and the V segment lost 4 bases, leaving 8 bases of the junction unmatched. The CDR3 sequence is CASSKGGTGEEKLFF. CDR3 coding DNA: TGTGCCAGCAGCAAAGGCGGGACAGGGGAGGAAAAACTGTTTTTT. The full variable domain, in which reference TRBV5-5 and TRBJ1-4 provide the parts outside the CDR3, is DAGVTQSPTHLIKTRGQQVTLRCSPISGHKSVSWYQQVLGQGPQFIFQYYEKEERGRGNFPDRFSARQFPNYSSELNVNALLLGDSALYLCASSKGGTGEEKLFFGSGTQLSVL.

The chain carries TRBV5-1 and TRBJ2-2, with 11 bases identical to TRBD2. The CDR3 contains 17 residues. V dropped 0 bases and J dropped 6; count of bases not matched to a gene: 7. Germline CDR1 and CDR2: SGHRS and YFSETQ. The CDR3 coding sequence is TGCGCCAGCAGCTTGGAGGTTAGCGGGGGGGCCGCCGGGGAGCTGTTTTTT. Translated: CASSLEVSGGAAGELFF.

CDR3 in amino acids: CASSQGAGGVTEAFF. CDR3 sequence (DNA): TGCGCCAGCAGCCAAGGAGCAGGGGGTGTGACTGAAGCTTTCTTT. This chain joins TRBV4-1 and TRBJ1-1, with 7 bases matching TRBD1. V shed 1 base and J 5 bases; nucleotides not matched to a gene: 7. Germline V CDR1 and CDR2: MGHRA, YSYEKL. The CDR3 loop spans 15 amino acids.

DNA for the CDR3: TGTGCCAGCAGCTTGGGGGGACAGTCAACTAACTATGGCTACACCTTC. This gives the protein CASSLGGQSTNYGYTF. The chain has TRBV5-4 and TRBJ1-2, with 7 bases matching TRBD1. This CDR3 spans 16 amino acids. V lost 0 bases, J lost 0 bases, and 5 bases stayed unmatched. The V gene's germline CDR1 is SGHNT and CDR2 YYREEE (reference sequence).

The chain carries TRBV6-6 and TRBJ1-5; D gene ambiguous. The CDR3 sequence is 14 residues long. From germline, CDR1 is MNHNY and CDR2 SVGAGI (reference sequence). Trimming removed 8 bases at V and 3 bases at J, with 14 bases between. The CDR3 protein is CASRPGVVNQPQHF. CDR3 coding DNA: TGTGCCAGCCGCCCCGGGGTGGTCAATCAGCCCCAGCATTTT.

The chain uses TRBV20-1 and TRBJ2-1; no clear D. The CDR3 sequence is 11 residues long. Germline CDR1 DFQATT, CDR2 SNEGSKA (reference sequence). Trimming left V 5 bases short and J 9 bases short, with 11 bases between. CDR3 sequence: CSAPRGSEQFF. The CDR3 DNA is TGCAGTGCTCCTCGAGGAAGTGAGCAGTTCTTC.

The rearrangement links TRBV19 to TRBJ1-5; 9 nucleotides line up with TRBD1. J was trimmed by 6 bases and V by 4 bases; bases with no gene match: 7. Germline values: CDR1 LNHDA, CDR2 SQIVND (reference sequence). This CDR3 has 15 amino acids. The CDR3 coding sequence is TGTGCCAGTAGTACAAACAGGGGGCTGCTTCAGCCCCAGCATTTT. Its translation: CASSTNRGLLQPQHF.

In nucleotides, the CDR3 is TGTGCCAGCACCGGCGTTAGGGGACTCAATGAGCAGTTCTTC. Its protein is CASTGVRGLNEQFF. J is TRBJ2-1 and V is TRBV3-1 (or the pseudogene TRBV3-2), with TRBD2 as a possible D gene (6 bases). CDR1 LGHDT and CDR2 YNNKEL come from the germline V gene (reference sequence). Trimming cost V 7 bases and J 6 bases, with 16 bases left between them. CDR3 length: 14 amino acids.

The chain joins TRBV15 to TRBJ1-2; tentatively, D is TRBD1 (6 bases). The CDR3 sequence is 15 residues long. CDR1 is LNHNV and CDR2 is YYDKDF in the germline V gene (reference sequence). V was clipped by 2 bases and J by 7 bases, with 17 bases between them. CDR3 in amino acids: CATSRSTGSGGGYTF. CDR3 nucleotides: TGTGCCACCAGCAGAAGCACAGGGTCAGGCGGTGGCTACACCTTC.

This clone was counted once. This sequence joins TRBV2 and TRBJ2-1; 8 nucleotides agree with TRBD1. The germline V gene has CDR1 SNHLY and CDR2 FYNNEI. The CDR3 runs 15 residues. V trimming: 0 bases; J trimming: 8 bases; junction bases outside the gene matches: 6. CDR3 in DNA: TGTGCCAGCAGTGAAGCCGGACAGGGATTCGATGAGCAGTTCTTC. Translated, it gives CASSEAGQGFDEQFF. Using reference TRBV2 and TRBJ2-1 for the parts outside the CDR3, the full variable domain is EPEVTQTPSHQVTQMGQEVILRCVPISNHLYFYWYRQILGQKVEFLVSFYNNEISEKSEIFDDQFSVERPDGSNFTLKIRSTKLEDSAMYFCASSEAGQGFDEQFFGPGTRLTVL.